Listed here are 17 T cell receptor beta chains from one sample, sequenced in a study of OX40 agonist ivuxolimab in advanced cancers. Sequenced by immunoSEQ multiplex PCR; TCRdb stores in-frame clones only, minus some. The repertoire consists of more than 100,000 clones, with 85% to 95% occurring once and the leading ten covering under 1.3%. The sample was CD4+ or CD8+ T cells sorted from blood, taken in a trial of the OX40 agonist ivuxolimab. Every receptor here comes from an adult with an advanced solid tumor such as melanoma, head and neck, liver or kidney cancer.

This chain uses TRBV6-1 with TRBJ1-1; D is ambiguous. CDR1 MNHNS and CDR2 SASEGT come from the germline V gene. V lost 5 bases, J lost 2 bases, and 9 bases lay in between. The length of the CDR3 is 13 residues. CDR3 bases: TGTGCCAGCAGTACAGTTTTAAACACTGAAGCTTTCTTT. As protein: CASSTVLNTEAFF.

The rearrangement joins TRBV16 to TRBJ1-1, with TRBD1 matching over 8 bases. With 4 bases clipped from V and 4 bases from J, the junction kept 5 bases outside the gene matches. Germline V gives CDR1 KGHSY, CDR2 FQNENV. This CDR3 is built from 14 residues. CDR3 protein: CASSLIQGGTEAFF. CDR3 sequence (DNA): TGTGCCAGCAGCCTAATACAGGGGGGCACTGAAGCTTTCTTT. The full variable domain, completed using reference TRBV16 and TRBJ1-1, is GEEVAQTPKHLVRGEGQKAKLYCAPIKGHSYVFWYQQVLKNEFKFLISFQNENVFDETGMPKERFSAKCLPNSPCSLEIQATKLEDSAVYFCASSLIQGGTEAFFGQGTRLTVV.

A single count supports this clone. The chain has TRBV9 and TRBJ2-3, with 7 bases fitting TRBD2. The V segment lost 4 bases and the J segment 2 bases; nucleotides outside the gene matches: 10. Germline lookup yields CDR1 SGDLS and CDR2 YYNGEE. This CDR3 is 16 amino acids long. Written as DNA, the CDR3 is TGTGCCAGCAGCTCGTATTCTAGCGGATTCACAGATACGCAGTATTTT. This gives the protein CASSSYSSGFTDTQYF.

The gene calls are TRBV7-8 and TRBJ2-7; D unclear. The CDR3 has 15 amino acids. Per germline, CDR1 SGHVS and CDR2 FQNEAQ. The V end lost 0 bases, the J end lost 2 bases, and 11 bases lay between the germline ends. CDR3 protein: CASSLARPATYEQYF. CDR3 nucleotide sequence: TGTGCCAGCAGCTTAGCGAGACCGGCTACCTACGAGCAGTACTTC.

The chain employs TRBV7-8 and TRBJ1-1; unclear D gene. Per the germline V gene, CDR1 is SGHVS and CDR2 is FQNEAQ. This CDR3 comprises 13 residues. Trimming took 1 base from V and 4 from J, leaving 7 bases between them. CDR3 sequence (DNA): TGTGCCAGCAGCTTAGATTTCGGCACTGAAGCTTTCTTT. Translated, it gives CASSLDFGTEAFF. The whole variable domain, filled in from reference TRBV7-8 and TRBJ1-1, reads GAGVSQSPRYKVAKRGQDVALRCDPISGHVSLFWYQQALGQGPEFLTYFQNEAQLDKSGLPSDRFFAERPEGSVSTLKIQRTQQEDSAVYLCASSLDFGTEAFFGQGTRLTVV.

The gene calls are TRBV5-1 and TRBJ2-2; TRBD2 agrees at 12 bases. The CDR3 length is 16 residues. Trimming removed 4 bases from V and 6 bases from J; junction bases left unmatched: 7. Germline V gene lookup returns CDR1 SGHRS and CDR2 YFSETQ. The CDR3 here is CASSGLAGGLAGELFF. CDR3 DNA sequence: TGCGCCAGCAGCGGGCTAGCGGGGGGGCTCGCCGGGGAGCTGTTTTTT.

This clone was seen more than once but under ten times. The rearrangement links TRBV18 to TRBJ1-2; 7 nucleotides agree with TRBD1. V dropped 6 bases and J dropped 8; count of bases not matched to a gene: 9. The CDR3 is 13 residues long. Germline V lookup: CDR1 KGHSH, CDR2 LQKENI. CDR3 sequence: CASSQTGSKGYTF. The CDR3 DNA reads TGTGCCAGCTCGCAGACAGGGTCGAAAGGCTACACCTTC.

This chain connects TRBV30 to TRBJ2-7; D unclear. Germline CDR1 reads GTSNPN; CDR2 reads SVGIG (reference sequence). This CDR3 spans 13 amino acids. The V end was cut by 5 bases, the J end by 4 bases, with 15 bases between. This CDR3 is CAWAFGSLYEQYF. The CDR3 coding sequence is TGTGCCTGGGCGTTTGGCTCCTTATACGAGCAGTACTTC. Looking up the rest from reference TRBV30 and TRBJ2-7 gives the full variable domain: SQTIHQWPATLVQPVGSPLSLECTVEGTSNPNLYWYRQAAGRGLQLLFYSVGIGQISSEVPQNLSASRPQDRQFILSSKKLLLSDSGFYLCAWAFGSLYEQYFGPGTRLTVT.

This clone was detected once. The CDR3 sequence: CAISALQGHDPGELFF. Written as DNA, the CDR3 is TGTGCCATCAGCGCCCTTCAGGGACACGACCCCGGGGAGCTGTTTTTT. The chain recombines TRBV10-3 with TRBJ2-2, with a weak D call TRBD1 (6 bases). Trimming shortened V by 6 bases and J by 6 bases, and 20 bases separated the two germline ends. In germline, CDR1 is ENHRY, CDR2 SYGVKD. CDR3 length: 16 residues.

The gene calls are TRBV4-3 and TRBJ2-5; D is unclear. The CDR3 runs to 13 residues. V was pared by 1 base and J by 5 bases, with 8 bases between. Germline V gene lookup returns CDR1 LGHNA and CDR2 YSLEER. The CDR3 loop reads CASSQAGSETQYF. The CDR3 bases are TGCGCCAGCAGCCAAGCTGGGTCTGAGACCCAGTACTTC.

This clone was recorded only once. The chain employs TRBV7-2 and TRBJ1-4; tentatively, D is TRBD1 (6 bases). This CDR3 is 15 amino acids long. Germline V gene sequence: CDR1 SGHTA, CDR2 FQGNSA. Trimming took 5 bases from V and 3 from J, leaving 13 bases between them. The CDR3 protein is CASSRGTIPNEKLFF. Here the CDR3 DNA reads TGTGCCAGCAGCCGTGGGACAATCCCTAATGAAAAACTGTTTTTT.

The DNA for the CDR3 is TGCGCCAGCAGCGCCAGTCTAGCGATCCAAGAGACCCAGTACTTC. Translation gives CASSASLAIQETQYF. This chain uses TRBV5-1 with TRBJ2-5, with D perhaps TRBD2 (6 bases). CDR1 SGHRS and CDR2 YFSETQ come from the germline V gene. V dropped 4 bases and J dropped 1 base, with 14 bases sitting between them. The CDR3 runs 15 residues.

This rearrangement joins TRBV7-2 to TRBJ2-7; D unresolved. The CDR3 consists of 14 residues. The germline V gene has CDR1 SGHTA and CDR2 FQGNSA. V dropped 1 base and J dropped 2 bases, with 9 bases sitting between them. In DNA, the CDR3 is TGTGCCAGCAGCTTAGTAGTCCTAGCCTACGAGCAGTACTTC. Translation gives CASSLVVLAYEQYF.

The chain carries TRBV15 and TRBJ1-2; D remains ambiguous. The germline V and J ends were trimmed by 5 bases and 2 bases, with 12 bases remaining between them. Germline CDR1 reads LNHNV; CDR2 reads YYDKDF (reference sequence). The CDR3 is 14 residues long. CDR3 DNA sequence: TGTGCCACCAGCGGTTCTGGAGCCAACTATGGCTACACCTTC. Its protein product is CATSGSGANYGYTF.

V and J are TRBV11-2 and TRBJ1-1, with D unclear. The V and J ends lost 5 bases and 3 bases respectively, with 16 bases between them. The germline CDR1 and CDR2 sequences are SGHAT and FQNNGV. The CDR3 consists of 15 residues. The CDR3 loop reads CASSPDYGRYTEAFF. The CDR3 nucleotides read TGTGCCAGCAGCCCCGATTACGGACGGTACACTGAAGCTTTCTTT.

This clone was seen a few times. The V gene is TRBV20-1, the J gene TRBJ1-1, with 9 nucleotides matching TRBD1. The germline CDR1 and CDR2 sequences are DFQATT and SNEGSKA (reference sequence). The CDR3 length is 11 residues. J was trimmed by 3 bases and V by 7 bases; bases with no gene match: 0. As DNA, the CDR3 is TGCAGTGGACAGGGGGACACTGAAGCTTTCTTT. Its protein product is CSGQGDTEAFF.

The chain recombines TRBV9 with TRBJ2-7, with 11 nucleotides matching TRBD1. Trimming at V came to 0 bases and at J to 5 bases, leaving 7 bases not matched to a gene. CDR1 and CDR2 from the germline V gene are SGDLS and YYNGEE. The CDR3 loop spans 16 amino acids. CDR3 residues: CASSVDPGQGAHEQYF. CDR3 nucleotides: TGTGCCAGCAGCGTAGATCCCGGACAGGGGGCTCACGAGCAGTACTTC.